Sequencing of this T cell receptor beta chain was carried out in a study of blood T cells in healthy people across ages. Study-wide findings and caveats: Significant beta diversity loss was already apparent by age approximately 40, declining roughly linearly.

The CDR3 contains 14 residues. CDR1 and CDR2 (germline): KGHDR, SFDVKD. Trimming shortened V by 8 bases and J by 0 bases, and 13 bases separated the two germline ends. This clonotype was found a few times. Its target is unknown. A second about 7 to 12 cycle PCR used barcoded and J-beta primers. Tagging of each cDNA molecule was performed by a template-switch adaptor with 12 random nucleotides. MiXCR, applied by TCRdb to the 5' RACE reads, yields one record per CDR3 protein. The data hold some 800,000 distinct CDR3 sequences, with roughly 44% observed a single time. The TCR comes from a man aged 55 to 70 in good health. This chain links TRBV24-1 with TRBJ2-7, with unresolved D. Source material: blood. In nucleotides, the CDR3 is TGTGCCACCACAAAAAGTATCTTCTCCTACGAGCAGTACTTC. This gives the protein CATTKSIFSYEQYF.